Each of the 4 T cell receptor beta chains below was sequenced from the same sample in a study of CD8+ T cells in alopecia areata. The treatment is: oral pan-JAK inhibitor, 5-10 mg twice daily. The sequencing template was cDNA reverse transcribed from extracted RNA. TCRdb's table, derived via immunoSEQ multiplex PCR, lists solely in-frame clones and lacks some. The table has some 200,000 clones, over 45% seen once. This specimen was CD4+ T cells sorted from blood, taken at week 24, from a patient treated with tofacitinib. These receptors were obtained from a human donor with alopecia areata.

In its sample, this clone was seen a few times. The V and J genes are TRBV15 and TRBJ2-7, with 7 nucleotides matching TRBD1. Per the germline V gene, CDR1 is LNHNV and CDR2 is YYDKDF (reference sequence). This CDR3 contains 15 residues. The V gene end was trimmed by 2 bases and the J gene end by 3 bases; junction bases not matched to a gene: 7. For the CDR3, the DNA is TGTGCCACCAGCAGATCGACAGGGATTAACTACGAGCAGTACTTC. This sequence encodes CATSRSTGINYEQYF.

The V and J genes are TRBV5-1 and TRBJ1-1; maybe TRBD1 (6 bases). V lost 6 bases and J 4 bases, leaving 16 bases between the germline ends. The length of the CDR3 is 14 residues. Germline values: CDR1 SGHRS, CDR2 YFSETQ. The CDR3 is CASNREGESTEAFF. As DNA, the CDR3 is TGCGCCAGCAATCGGGAGGGGGAGTCCACTGAAGCTTTCTTT.

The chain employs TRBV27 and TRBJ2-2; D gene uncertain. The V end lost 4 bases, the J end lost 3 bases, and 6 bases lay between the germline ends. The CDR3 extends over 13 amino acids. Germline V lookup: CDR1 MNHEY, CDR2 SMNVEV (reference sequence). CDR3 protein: CASSSRDTGELFF. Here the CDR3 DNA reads TGTGCCAGCAGTTCCAGAGACACCGGGGAGCTGTTTTTT.

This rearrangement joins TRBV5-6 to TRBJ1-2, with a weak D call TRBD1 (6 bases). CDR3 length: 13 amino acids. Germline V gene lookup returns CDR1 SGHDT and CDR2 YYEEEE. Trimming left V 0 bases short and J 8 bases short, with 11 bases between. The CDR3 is CASSLDQGRGYTF. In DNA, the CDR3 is TGTGCCAGCAGCTTGGATCAGGGGCGAGGCTACACCTTC.